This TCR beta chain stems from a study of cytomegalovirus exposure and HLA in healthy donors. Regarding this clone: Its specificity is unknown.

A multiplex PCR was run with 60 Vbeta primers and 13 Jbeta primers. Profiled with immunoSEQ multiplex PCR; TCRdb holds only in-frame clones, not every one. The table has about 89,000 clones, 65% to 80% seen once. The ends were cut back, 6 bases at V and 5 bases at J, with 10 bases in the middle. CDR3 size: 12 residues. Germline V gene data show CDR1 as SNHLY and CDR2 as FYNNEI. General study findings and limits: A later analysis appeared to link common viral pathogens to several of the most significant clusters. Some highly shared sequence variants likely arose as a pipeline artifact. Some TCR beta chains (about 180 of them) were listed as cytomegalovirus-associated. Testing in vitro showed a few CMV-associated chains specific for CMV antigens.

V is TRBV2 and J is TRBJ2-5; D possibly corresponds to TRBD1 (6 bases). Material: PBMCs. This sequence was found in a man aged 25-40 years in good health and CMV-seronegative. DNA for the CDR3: TGTGCCAGCAGGAGGGGGTCGGAGACCCAGTACTTC. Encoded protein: CASRRGSETQYF.